This section outlines one TCR beta chain sequence together with its context. What it binds is unknown. A TCRbeta library incorporating unique molecular identifiers was prepared. TCRdb recomputed calls from the PCR reads with MiXCR, one row per CDR3 protein. The repertoire holds 98,000 or so distinct CDR3 sequences, with 23% as singletons. This sample stems from a study of T-cell reconstitution after alpha-beta-depleted transplantation in children. Study-level points and caveats: From newly produced T cells came most of the T-cell counts and diversity one year after transplant. It was reported that alpha-beta T cells came from several hundred expanded graft clones (about two months after transplant). The study traced high day-60 TCRbeta diversity in some patients to surviving recipient T cells and thymic progenitors.

Trimming removed 5 bases from V and 8 bases from J, with 6 bases in between. The CDR3 spans 11 residues. The sample in question was PBMCs, obtained before TCRalphabeta/CD19-depleted stem cell transplant. The gene calls are TRBV12-3 or TRBV12-4 and TRBJ1-4; no definite D call. This clonotype was obtained from a boy aged 2 to 10 with acute lymphoblastic leukemia, due to receive a stem cell transplant. For the CDR3, the DNA is TGTGCCAGCAGTGCGGGGGAAAAACTGTTTTTT. It specifies CASSAGEKLFF.